This paragraph reports one T cell receptor (beta chain). In germline, CDR1 is SNHLY, CDR2 FYNNEI. The CDR3 is 14 amino acids. The V end lost 6 bases, the J end lost 6 bases, and 15 bases lay between the germline ends. The data are from a study of T-cell reconstitution after alpha-beta-depleted transplantation in children. For TCRbeta, the library was prepared with unique molecular identifiers. TCRdb re-derived calls from the PCR reads in MiXCR, one entry per CDR3 protein. The profile shows about 340,000 distinct CDR3 sequences, about a tenth of them singletons. The rearrangement joins TRBV2 to TRBJ2-1, with D possibly being TRBD2 (5 bases). The receptor comes from a human donor who donated a stem cell graft to a child with acute lymphoblastic leukemia. The sequences come from PBMCs from the stem cell graft donor, collected from the stem cell graft. The CDR3 DNA sequence: TGTGCCAGCAGGGCTCGGTTGGGGAGCAATGAGCAGTTCTTC. It encodes CASRARLGSNEQFF.